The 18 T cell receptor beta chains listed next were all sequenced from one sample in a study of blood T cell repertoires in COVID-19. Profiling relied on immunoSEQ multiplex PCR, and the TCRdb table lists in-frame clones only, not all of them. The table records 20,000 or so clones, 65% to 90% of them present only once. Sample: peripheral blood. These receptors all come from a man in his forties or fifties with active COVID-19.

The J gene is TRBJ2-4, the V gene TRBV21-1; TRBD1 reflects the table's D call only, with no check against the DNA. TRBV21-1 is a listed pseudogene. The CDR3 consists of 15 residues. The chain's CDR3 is CASSSLDRAVNIQYF. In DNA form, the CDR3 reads TGTGCCAGCAGCTCCCTTGACAGGGCGGTGAACATTCAGTACTTC.

This chain's CDR3 is CASSQYGGYQETQYF. The CDR3, as DNA: TGCGCCAGCAGCCAATACGGGGGGTACCAAGAGACCCAGTACTTC. J is TRBJ2-5 and V is TRBV4-3; 7 bases are a match to TRBD2. Germline V gives CDR1 LGHNA, CDR2 YSLEER. V shed 2 bases and J 0 bases; nucleotides not matched to a gene: 3. This CDR3 comprises 15 residues.

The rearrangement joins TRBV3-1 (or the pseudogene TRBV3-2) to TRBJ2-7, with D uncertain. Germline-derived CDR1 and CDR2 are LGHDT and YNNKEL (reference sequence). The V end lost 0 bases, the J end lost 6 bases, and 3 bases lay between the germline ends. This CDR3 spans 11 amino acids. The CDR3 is CASSQDSEQYF. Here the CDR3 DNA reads TGTGCCAGCAGCCAAGACAGCGAGCAGTACTTC.

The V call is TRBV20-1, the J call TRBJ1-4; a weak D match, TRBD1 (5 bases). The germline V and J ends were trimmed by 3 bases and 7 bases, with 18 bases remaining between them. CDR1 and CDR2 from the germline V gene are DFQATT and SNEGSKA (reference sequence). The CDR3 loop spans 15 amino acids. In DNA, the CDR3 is TGCAGTGCTAGTGTTATGGGGGGGAGGAGTGAAAAACTGTTTTTT. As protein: CSASVMGGRSEKLFF.

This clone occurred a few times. In DNA, the CDR3 is TGCAGTGCTAGTAAAGGGAGGGCAGACCCCCCGCAGTTCTTC. It encodes CSASKGRADPPQFF. The chain couples TRBV20-1 to TRBJ2-1; 7 bases match TRBD2. V gave up 3 bases and J gave up 12 bases; unmatched junction bases: 14. Germline CDR1 is DFQATT and CDR2 is SNEGSKA (reference sequence). The CDR3 totals 14 residues.

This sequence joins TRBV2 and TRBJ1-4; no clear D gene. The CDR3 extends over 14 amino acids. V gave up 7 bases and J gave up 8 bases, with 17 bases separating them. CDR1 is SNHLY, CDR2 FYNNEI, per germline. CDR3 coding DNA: TGTGCCAGCAACTATCAACCGGGGTCCGAAAAACTGTTTTTT. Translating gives CASNYQPGSEKLFF. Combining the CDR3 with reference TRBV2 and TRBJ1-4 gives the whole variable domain EPEVTQTPSHQVTQMGQEVILRCVPISNHLYFYWYRQILGQKVEFLVSFYNNEISEKSEIFDDQFSVERPDGSNFTLKIRSTKLEDSAMYFCASNYQPGSEKLFFGSGTQLSVL.

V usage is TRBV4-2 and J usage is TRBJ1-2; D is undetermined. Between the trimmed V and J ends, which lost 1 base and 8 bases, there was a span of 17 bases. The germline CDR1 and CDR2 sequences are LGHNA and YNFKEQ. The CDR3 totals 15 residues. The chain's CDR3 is CASSQVNSSPTGYTF. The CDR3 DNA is TGTGCCAGCAGCCAAGTCAACAGCTCACCTACGGGCTACACCTTC.

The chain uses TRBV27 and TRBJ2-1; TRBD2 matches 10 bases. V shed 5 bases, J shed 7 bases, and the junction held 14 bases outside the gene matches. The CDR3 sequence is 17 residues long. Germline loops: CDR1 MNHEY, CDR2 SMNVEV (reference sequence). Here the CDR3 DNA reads TGTGCCAGCAGTACTTCCCCGCGACTAGCGGGCCCTAATGAGCAGTTCTTC. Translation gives CASSTSPRLAGPNEQFF.

In nucleotides, the CDR3 is TGTGCCGGAACAGGGGTACCAGAAGCTTTCTTT. This translates into CAGTGVPEAFF. This chain links TRBV30 with TRBJ1-1; 7 positions agree with TRBD1. Trimming removed 8 bases from V and 8 bases from J; junction bases left unmatched: 8. This CDR3 has 11 residues. The V gene's germline CDR1 is GTSNPN and CDR2 SVGIG (reference sequence).

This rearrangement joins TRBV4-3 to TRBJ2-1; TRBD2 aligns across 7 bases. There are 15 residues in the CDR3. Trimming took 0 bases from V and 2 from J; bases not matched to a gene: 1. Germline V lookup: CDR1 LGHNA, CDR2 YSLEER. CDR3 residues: CASSQELATYNEQFF. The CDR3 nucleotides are TGCGCCAGCAGCCAAGAACTAGCGACCTACAATGAGCAGTTCTTC.

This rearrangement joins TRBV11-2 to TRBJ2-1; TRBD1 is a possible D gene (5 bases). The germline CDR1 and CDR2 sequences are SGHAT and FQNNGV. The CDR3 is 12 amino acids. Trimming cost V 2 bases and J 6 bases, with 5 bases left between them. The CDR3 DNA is TGTGCCAGCAGCTTACAGGGCAATGAGCAGTTCTTC. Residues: CASSLQGNEQFF. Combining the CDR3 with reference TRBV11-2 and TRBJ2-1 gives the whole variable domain EAGVAQSPRYKIIEKRQSVAFWCNPISGHATLYWYQQILGQGPKLLIQFQNNGVVDDSQLPKDRFSAERLKGVDSTLKIQPAKLEDSAVYLCASSLQGNEQFFGPGTRLTVL.

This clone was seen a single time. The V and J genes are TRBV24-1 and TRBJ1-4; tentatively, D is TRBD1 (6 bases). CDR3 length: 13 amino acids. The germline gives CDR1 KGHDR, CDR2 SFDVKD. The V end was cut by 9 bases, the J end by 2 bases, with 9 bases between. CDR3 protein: CATQDSTNEKLFF. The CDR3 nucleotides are TGTGCCACCCAGGACAGTACTAATGAAAAACTGTTTTTT.

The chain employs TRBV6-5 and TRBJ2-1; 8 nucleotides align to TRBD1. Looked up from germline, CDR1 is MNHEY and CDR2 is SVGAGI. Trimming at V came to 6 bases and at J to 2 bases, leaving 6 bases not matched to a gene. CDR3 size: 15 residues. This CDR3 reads CASSKTGDPYNEQFF. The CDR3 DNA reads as TGTGCCAGCAGCAAGACAGGGGACCCCTACAATGAGCAGTTCTTC.

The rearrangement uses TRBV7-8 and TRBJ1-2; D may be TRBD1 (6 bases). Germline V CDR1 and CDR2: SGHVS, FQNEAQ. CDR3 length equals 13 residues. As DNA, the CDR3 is TGTTCGTCTGGGGGCGCCGAGAAGTATGGCTACACCTTC. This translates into CSSGGAEKYGYTF.

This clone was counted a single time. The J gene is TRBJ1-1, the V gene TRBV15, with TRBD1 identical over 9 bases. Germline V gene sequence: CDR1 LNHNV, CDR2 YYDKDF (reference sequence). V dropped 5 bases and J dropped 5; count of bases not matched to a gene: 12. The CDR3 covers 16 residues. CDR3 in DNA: TGTGCCACCAGCCGTGTGGGAGGACAGGGGCGGACTGAAGCTTTCTTT. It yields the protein CATSRVGGQGRTEAFF.

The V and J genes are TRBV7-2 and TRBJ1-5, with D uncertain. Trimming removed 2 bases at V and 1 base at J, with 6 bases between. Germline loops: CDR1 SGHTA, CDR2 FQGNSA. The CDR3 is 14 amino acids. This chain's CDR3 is CASSLTASNQPQHF. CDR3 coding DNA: TGTGCCAGCAGCTTAACAGCAAGCAATCAGCCCCAGCATTTT.

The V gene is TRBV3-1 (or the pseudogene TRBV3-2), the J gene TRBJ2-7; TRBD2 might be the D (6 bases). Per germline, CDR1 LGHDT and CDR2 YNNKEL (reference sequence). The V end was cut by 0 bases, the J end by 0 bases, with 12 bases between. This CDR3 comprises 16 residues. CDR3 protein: CASSQDSGSYSYEQYF. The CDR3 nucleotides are TGTGCCAGCAGCCAAGATAGCGGTAGTTACTCCTACGAGCAGTACTTC.

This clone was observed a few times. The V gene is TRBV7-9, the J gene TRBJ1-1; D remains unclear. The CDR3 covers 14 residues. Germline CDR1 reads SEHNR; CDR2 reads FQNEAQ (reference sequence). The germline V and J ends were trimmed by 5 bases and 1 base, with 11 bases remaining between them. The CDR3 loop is CASSPEARNTEAFF. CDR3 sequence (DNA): TGTGCCAGCAGCCCCGAAGCCCGGAACACTGAAGCTTTCTTT.